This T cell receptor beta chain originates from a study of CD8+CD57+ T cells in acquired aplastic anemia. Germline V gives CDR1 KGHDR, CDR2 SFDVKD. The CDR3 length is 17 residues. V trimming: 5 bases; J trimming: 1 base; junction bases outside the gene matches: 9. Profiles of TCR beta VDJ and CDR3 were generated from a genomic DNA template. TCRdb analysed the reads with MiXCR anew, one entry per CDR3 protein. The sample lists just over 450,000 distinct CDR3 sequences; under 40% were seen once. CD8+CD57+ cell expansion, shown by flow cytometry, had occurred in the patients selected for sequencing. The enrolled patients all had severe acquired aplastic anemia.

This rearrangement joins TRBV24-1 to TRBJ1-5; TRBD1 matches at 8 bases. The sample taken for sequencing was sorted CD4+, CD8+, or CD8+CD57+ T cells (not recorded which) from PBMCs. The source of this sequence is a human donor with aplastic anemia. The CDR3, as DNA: TGTGCCACCAGTGCCCGCTCGACAGGGGTCAGCAATCAGCCCCAGCATTTT. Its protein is CATSARSTGVSNQPQHF.